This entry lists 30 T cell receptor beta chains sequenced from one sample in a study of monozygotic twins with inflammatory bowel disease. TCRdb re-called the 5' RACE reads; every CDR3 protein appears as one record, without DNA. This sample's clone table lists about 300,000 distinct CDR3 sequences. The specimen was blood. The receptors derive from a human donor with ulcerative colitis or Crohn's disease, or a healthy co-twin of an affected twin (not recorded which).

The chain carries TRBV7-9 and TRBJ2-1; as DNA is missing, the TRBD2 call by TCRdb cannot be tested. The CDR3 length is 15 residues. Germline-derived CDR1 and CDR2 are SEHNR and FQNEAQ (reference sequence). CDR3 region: CASSQLAGVGNEQFF.

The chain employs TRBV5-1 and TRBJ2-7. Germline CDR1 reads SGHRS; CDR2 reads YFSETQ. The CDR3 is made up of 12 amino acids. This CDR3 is CASSSQTYEQYF.

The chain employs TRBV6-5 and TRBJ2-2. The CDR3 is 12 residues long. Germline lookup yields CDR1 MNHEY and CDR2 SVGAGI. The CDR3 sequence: CASNDGTGELFF.

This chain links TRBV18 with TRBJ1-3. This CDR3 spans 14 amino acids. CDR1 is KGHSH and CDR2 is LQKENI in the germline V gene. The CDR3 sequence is CASSSQGTGNTIYF.

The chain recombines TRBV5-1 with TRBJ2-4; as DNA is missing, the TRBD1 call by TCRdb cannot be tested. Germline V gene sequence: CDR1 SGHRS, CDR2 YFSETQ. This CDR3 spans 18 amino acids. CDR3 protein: CASRGTGDSSFAKNIQYF. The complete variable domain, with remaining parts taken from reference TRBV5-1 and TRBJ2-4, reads KAGVTQTPRYLIKTRGQQVTLSCSPISGHRSVSWYQQTPGQGLQFLFEYFSETQRNKGNFPGRFSGRQFSNSRSEMNVSTLELGDSALYLCASRGTGDSSFAKNIQYFGAGTRLSVL.

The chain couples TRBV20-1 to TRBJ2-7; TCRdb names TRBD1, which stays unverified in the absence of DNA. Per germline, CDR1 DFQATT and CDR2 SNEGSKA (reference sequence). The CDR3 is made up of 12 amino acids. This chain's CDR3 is CSARGTDYEQYF.

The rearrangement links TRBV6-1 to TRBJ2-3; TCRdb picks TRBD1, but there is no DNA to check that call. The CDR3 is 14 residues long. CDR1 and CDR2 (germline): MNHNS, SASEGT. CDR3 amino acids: CASRPTGTTDTQYF.

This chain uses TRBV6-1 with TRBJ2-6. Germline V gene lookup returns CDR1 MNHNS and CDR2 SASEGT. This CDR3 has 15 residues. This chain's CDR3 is CASSDLSTGANVLTF.

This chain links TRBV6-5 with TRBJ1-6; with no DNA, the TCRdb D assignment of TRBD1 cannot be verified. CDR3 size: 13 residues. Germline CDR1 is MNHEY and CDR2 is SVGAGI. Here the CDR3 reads CASSLQGFTPLHF.

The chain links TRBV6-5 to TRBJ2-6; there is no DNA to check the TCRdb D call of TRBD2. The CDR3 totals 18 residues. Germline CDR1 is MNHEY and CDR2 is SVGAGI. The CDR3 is CASSSSLSGLSGANVLTF.

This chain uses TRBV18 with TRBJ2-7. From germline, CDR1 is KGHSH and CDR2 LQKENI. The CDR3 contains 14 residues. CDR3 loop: CASSAIGITYEQYF.

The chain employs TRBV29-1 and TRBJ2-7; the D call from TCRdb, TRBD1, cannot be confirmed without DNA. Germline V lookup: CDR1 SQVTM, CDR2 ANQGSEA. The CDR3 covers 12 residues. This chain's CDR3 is CSSTSPWDEQYF.

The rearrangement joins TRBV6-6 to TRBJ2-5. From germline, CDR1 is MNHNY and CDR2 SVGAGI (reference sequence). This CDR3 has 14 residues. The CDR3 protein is CASSYQTIQETQYF.

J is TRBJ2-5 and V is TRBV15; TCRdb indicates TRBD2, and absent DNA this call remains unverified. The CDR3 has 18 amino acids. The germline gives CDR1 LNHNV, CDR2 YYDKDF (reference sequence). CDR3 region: CATSRGRLAGGHQETQYF.

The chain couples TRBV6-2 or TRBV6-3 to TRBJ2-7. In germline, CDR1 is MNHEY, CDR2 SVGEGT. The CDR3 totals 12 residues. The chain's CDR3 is CASSRTSYEQYF.

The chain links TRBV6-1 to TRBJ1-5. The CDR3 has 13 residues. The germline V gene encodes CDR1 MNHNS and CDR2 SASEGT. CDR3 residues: CASREGSHQPQHF.

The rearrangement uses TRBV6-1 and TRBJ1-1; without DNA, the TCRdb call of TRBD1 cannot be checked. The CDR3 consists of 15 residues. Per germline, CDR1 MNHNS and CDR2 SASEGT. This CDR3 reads CASRADRGLFSEAFF.

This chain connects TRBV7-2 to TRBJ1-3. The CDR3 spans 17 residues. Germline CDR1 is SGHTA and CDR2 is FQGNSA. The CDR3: CASSLLRVLSSGNTIYF. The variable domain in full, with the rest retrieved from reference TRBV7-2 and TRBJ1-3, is GAGVSQSPSNKVTEKGKDVELRCDPISGHTALYWYRQSLGQGLEFLIYFQGNSAPDKSGLPSDRFSAERTGGSVSTLTIQRTQQEDSAVYLCASSLLRVLSSGNTIYFGEGSWLTVV.

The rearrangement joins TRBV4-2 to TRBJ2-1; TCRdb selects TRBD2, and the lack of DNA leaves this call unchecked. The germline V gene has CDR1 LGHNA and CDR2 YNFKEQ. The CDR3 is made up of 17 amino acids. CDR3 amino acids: CASSGTSGRASYNEQFF.

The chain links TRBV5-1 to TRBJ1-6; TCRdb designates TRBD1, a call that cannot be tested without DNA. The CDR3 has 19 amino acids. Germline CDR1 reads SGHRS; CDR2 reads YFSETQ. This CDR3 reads CASQLTGDRKSSYNSPLHF.

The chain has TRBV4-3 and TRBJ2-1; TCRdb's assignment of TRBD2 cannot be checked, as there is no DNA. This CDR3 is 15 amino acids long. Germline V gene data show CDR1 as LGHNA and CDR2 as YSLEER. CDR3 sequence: CASSQDPRQGNEQFF.

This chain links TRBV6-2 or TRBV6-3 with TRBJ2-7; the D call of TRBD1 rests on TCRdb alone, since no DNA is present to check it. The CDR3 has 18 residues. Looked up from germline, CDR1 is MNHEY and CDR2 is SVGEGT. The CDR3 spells CASSSRFRGRKIFYEQYF.

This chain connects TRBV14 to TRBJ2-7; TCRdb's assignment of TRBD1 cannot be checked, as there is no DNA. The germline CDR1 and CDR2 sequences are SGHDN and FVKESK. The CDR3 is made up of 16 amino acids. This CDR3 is CASSPFSRTAYYEQYF.

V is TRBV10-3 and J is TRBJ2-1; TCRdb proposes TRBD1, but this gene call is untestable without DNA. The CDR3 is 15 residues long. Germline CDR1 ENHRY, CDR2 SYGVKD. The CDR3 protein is CAISRGVNSYNEQFF.

CDR3 protein: CASSVGSGGQNRHEQYF. The V call is TRBV9, the J call TRBJ2-7; the TCRdb call, TRBD1, lacks DNA for checking. The CDR3 contains 17 residues. Germline-derived CDR1 and CDR2 are SGDLS and YYNGEE.

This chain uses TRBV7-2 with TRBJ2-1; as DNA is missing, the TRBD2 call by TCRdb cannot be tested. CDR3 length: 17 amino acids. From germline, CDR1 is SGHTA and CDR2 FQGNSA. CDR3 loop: CASSSHGTRGLYNEQFF.

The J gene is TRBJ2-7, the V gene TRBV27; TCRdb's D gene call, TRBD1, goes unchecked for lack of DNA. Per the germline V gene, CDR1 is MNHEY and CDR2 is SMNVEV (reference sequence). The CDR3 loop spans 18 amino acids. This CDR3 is CASSSQPPRGPLSYEQYF.

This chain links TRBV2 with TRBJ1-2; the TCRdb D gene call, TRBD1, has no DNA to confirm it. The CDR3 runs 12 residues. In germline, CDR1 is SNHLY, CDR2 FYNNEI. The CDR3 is CASNREFGWYTF.

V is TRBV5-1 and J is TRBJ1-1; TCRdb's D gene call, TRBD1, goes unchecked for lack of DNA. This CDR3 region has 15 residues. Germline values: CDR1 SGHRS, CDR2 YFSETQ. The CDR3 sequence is CASSLGQGPRTEAFF.

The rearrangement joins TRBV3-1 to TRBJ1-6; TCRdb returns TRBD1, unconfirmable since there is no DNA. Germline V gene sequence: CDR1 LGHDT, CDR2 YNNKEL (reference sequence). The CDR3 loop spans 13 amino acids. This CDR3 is CASTRDSNSPLHF.